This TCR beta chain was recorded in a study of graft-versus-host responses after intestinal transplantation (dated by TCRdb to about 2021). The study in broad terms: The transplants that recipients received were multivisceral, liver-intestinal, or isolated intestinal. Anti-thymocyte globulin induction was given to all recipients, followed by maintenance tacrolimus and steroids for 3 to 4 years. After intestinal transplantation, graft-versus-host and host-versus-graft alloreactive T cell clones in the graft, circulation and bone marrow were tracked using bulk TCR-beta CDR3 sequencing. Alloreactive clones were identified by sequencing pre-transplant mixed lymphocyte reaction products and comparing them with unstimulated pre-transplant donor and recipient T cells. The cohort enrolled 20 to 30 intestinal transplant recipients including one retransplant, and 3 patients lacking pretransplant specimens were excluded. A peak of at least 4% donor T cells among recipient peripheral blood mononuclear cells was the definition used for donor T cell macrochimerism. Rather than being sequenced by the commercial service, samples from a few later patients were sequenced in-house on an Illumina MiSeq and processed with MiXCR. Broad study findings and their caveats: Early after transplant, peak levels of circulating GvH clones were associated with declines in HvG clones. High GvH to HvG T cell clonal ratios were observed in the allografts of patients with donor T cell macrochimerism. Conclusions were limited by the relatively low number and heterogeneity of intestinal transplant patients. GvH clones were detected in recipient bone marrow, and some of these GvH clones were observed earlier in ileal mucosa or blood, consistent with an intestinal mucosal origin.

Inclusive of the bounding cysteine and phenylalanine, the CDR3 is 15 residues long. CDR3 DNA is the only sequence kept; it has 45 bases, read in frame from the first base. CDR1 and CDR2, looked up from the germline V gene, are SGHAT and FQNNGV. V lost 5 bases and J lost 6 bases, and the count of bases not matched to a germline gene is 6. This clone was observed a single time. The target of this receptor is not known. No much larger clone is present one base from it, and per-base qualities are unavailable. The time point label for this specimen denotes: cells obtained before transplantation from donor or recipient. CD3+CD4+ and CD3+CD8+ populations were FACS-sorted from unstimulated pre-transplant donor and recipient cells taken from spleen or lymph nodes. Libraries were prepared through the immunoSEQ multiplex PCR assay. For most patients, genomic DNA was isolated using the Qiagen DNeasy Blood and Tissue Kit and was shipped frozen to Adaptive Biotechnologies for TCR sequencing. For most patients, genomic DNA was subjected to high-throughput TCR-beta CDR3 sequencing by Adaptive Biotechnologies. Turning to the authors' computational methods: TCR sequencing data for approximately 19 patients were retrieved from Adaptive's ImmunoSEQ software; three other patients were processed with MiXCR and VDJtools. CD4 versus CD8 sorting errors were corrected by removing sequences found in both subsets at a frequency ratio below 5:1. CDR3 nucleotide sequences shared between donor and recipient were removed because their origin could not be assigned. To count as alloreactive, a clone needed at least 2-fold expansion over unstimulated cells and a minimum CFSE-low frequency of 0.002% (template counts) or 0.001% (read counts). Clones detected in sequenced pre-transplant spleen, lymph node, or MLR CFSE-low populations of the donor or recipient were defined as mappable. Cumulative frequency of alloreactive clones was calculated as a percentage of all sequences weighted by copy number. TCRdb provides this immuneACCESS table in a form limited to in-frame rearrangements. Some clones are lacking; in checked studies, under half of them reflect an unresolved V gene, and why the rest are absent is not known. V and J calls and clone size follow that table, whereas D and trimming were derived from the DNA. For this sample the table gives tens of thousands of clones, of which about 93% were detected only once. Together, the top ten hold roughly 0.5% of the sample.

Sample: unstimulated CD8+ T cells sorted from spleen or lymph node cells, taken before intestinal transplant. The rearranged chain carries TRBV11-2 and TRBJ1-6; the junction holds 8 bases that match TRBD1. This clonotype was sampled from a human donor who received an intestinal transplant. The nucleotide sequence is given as TGTGCCAGCAGCCAACGGACAGGGTCTAATTCACCCCTCCACTTT. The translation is CASSQRTGSNSPLHF.